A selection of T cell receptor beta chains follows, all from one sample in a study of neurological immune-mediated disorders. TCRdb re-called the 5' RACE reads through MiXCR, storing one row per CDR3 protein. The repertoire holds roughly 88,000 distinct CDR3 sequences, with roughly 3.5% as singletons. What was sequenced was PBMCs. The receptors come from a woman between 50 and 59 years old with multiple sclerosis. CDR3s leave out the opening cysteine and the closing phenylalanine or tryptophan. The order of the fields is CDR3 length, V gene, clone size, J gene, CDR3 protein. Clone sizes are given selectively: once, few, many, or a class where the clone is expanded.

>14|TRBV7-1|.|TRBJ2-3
ASSSPGVAVPDTQY
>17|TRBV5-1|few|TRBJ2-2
ASSLTLIGYGLNTGELF
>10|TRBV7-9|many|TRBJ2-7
ASSPDSLEQY
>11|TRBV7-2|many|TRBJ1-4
ASSLYWGEKLF
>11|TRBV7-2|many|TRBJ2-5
ASSRGNQETQY
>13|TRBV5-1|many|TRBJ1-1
ASSMRTGRNTEAF
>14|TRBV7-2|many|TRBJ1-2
ASSQLPLGPSYGYT
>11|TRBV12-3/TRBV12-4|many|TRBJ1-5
ASKQGLLRPQH
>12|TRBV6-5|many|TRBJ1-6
ASSRVPPDSPLH
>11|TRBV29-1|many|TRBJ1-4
SVEGNQREKLF
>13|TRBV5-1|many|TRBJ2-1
ASSLTRDTYNEQF
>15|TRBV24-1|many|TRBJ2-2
ATSGAPRGKSTGELF
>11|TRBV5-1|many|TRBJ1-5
ASRRGDNQPQH
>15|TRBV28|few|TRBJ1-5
ASSFLWTPRGNQPQH
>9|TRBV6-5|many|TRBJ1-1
ASGDNTEAF
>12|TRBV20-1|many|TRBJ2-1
SARAGRTYNEQF
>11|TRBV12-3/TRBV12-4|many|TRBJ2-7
ASSNGYVSEQY
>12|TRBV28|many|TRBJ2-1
ASRNRGLYNEQF
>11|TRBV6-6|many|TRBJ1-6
AIRGRSNSPLH
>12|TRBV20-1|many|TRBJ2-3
SARTPQGRDTQY
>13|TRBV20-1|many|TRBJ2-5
SAIFPGQGRETQY
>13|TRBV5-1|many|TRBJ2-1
ASSLRGLVGNEQF
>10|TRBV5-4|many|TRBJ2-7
ASSLDGPEQY
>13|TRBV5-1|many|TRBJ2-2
ASSVAGGNIGELF
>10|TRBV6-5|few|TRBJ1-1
DSSKGDTEAF
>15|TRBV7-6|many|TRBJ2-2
ASSLARLGPNTGELF
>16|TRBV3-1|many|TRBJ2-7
ASSQDSPGRRSRYEQY
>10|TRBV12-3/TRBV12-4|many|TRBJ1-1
ASSLRRTEAF
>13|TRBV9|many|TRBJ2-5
ASAILAGGQETQY
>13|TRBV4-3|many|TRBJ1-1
ASSQRQGAITEAF
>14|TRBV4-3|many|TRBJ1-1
ASSQDLVFGGTEAF
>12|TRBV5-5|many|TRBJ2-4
ASSPRQGADIQY
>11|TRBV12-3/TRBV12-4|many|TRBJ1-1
ASSPGPDTEAF
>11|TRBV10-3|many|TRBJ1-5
AIRGQYNQPQH
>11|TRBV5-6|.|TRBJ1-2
ASSLRGSHGYT
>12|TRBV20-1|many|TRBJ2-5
SAAPPGQQETQY
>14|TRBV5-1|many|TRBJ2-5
ASSYQGGADQETQY
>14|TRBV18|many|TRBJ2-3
ASSPPGTRSTDTQY
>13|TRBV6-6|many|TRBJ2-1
ASSSPSGGLNEQF
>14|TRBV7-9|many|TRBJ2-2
ASSLAVGPNTGELF
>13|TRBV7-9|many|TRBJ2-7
ASSLVGGAGPQQY
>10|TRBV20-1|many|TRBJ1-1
SARGGHATAF
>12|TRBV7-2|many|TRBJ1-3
ASSLTSSGNTIY
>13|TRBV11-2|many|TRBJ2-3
ASSLGVGSTDTQY
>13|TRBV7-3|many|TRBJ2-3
ASSSPGSNADTQY
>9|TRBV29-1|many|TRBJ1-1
SVDGGAGAF
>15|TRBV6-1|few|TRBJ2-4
ASSEEAGPSAKNIQY
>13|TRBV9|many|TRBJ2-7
ASSPSGGAFYEQY
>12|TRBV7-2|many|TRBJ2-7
ASSPAGGNGEQY
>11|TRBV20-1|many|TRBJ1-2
SAPLGHGVGYT
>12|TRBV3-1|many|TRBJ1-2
ASSLDPSTYGYT
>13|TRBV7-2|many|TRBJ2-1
ASSLGSGPNNEQF
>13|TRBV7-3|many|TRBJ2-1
ASSSSGGAEDEQF
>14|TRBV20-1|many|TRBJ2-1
SVRNTGTTGTGEQF
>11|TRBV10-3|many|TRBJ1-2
AIRRDSVYGYT